What follows are 5 T cell receptor beta chains derived from one specimen sequenced in a study of cytomegalovirus exposure and HLA in healthy donors. PCR primers comprised 60 Vbeta and 13 Jbeta primers. Sequencing was performed with immunoSEQ multiplex PCR; in TCRdb, only in-frame clones are kept and a portion is missing. This repertoire shows 150,000 to 200,000 clones, about four fifths found once; its top ten account for 1.6%. Input material: PBMCs. These receptors originate from a woman aged 50 to 65 in good health and CMV-seronegative.

This chain connects TRBV19 to TRBJ1-1; TRBD1 agrees at 10 bases. The V and J ends lost 5 bases and 0 bases, in that order; junction bases with no gene match: 6. Germline V gives CDR1 LNHDA, CDR2 SQIVND (reference sequence). There are 16 residues in the CDR3. CDR3 loop: CASSGRTGGMNTEAFF. CDR3 sequence (DNA): TGTGCCAGTAGTGGGAGGACAGGGGGGATGAACACTGAAGCTTTCTTT.

This clone has only a few counts. V usage is TRBV4-1 and J usage is TRBJ2-1; 8 nucleotides agree with TRBD1. The CDR3 spans 15 residues. Germline-derived CDR1 and CDR2 are MGHRA and YSYEKL. V shed 2 bases and J 8 bases; nucleotides not matched to a gene: 8. This CDR3 is CASSQFGQGSHEQFF. The DNA for the CDR3 is TGCGCCAGCAGCCAATTTGGACAGGGTTCCCATGAGCAGTTCTTC.

The table lists this clone with a few counts. J is TRBJ2-7 and V is TRBV6-6; TRBD1 aligns across 7 bases. There are 14 residues in the CDR3. The germline gives CDR1 MNHNY, CDR2 SVGAGI (reference sequence). V lost 6 bases and J lost 12; bases outside the gene matches: 17. The CDR3 region is CASRGDRDLFSAYF. The CDR3 nucleotides read TGTGCCAGCAGGGGCGACAGGGACCTTTTTAGTGCGTACTTC.

This clone has just a few counts. This chain uses TRBV6-5 with TRBJ1-1, with D tentatively TRBD1 (5 bases). The germline V and J ends were trimmed by 0 bases and 1 base, with 12 bases remaining between them. CDR1 MNHEY and CDR2 SVGAGI come from the germline V gene. The CDR3 consists of 16 residues. The CDR3 nucleotides read TGTGCCAGCAGTTACTCGGGGCGGGGAAGGAACACTGAAGCTTTCTTT. This codes for CASSYSGRGRNTEAFF.

The gene calls are TRBV2 and TRBJ2-1, with D perhaps matching TRBD1 (5 bases). The CDR3 contains 14 residues. V was clipped by 4 bases and J by 0 bases, with 7 bases between them. The germline gives CDR1 SNHLY, CDR2 FYNNEI. CDR3 amino acids: CASSAGYSYNEQFF. The CDR3 nucleotides read TGTGCCAGCAGTGCAGGGTACTCCTACAATGAGCAGTTCTTC.